This T cell receptor (beta chain) was sequenced for a study of cytotoxic CD8 clonotypes in ibrutinib-treated CLL. Across the study: Across the patients, some ten were relapsed/refractory, under 16 treatment-naive and approximately 17 IGHV unmutated.

Frozen PBMC stocks contributed roughly 2 micrograms of genomic DNA to the TCR beta libraries. This CDR3 contains 15 residues. Trimming cost V 7 bases and J 15 bases; bases outside gene matches: 18. Germline CDR1 is LGHNA and CDR2 is YSLEER. The planned depth of sequencing spanned 1 in 200,000 to 1 in 1 million T cells. The table came from immunoSEQ multiplex PCR; TCRdb's copy has only in-frame clones and leaves some out. The data show fewer than 100,000 clones, around 75% seen once. V and J are TRBV4-3 and TRBJ1-6; 7 bases are a match to TRBD1. The source is a human donor with chronic lymphocytic leukemia. The sequenced sample was PBMCs, obtained after 12 months of ibrutinib treatment. CDR3 in DNA: TGCGCCAGCACCCTAGGGACAGAGGGCCCGTATGTCCTCCACTTT. Translating it yields CASTLGTEGPYVLHF.